Presented here are 9 T cell receptor beta chains from one specimen sequenced in a study of a mutant IDH1 vaccine in newly diagnosed glioma. Using immunoSEQ multiplex PCR, the repertoire was profiled, and TCRdb retains in-frame clones only, with some absent. This table holds 75,000 to 80,000 clones, about 91% found once. As for time point: week 5, during vaccination. Every vaccination contained 300 ug of the mutant IDH1 20-mer peptide and was paired with topical imiquimod. Their antigens remain unidentified. Source: PBMCs, taken from a glioma patient whose treatment included an IDH1 peptide vaccine. The receptors shown here come from a woman aged 45-65 years with glioma.

The chain links TRBV5-1 to TRBJ1-2, with 12 bases aligning to TRBD1. Looked up from germline, CDR1 is SGHRS and CDR2 is YFSETQ. The CDR3 has 14 amino acids. V shed 3 bases and J 6 bases; nucleotides not matched to a gene: 3. In nucleotides, the CDR3 is TGCGCCAGCAGCTGGGGACAGGGGGCGGATGGCTACACCTTC. It codes for CASSWGQGADGYTF.

The chain joins TRBV4-1 to TRBJ2-7, with a weak D call TRBD2 (6 bases). The ends were cut back, 4 bases at V and 3 bases at J, with 19 bases in the middle. Per the germline V gene, CDR1 is MGHRA and CDR2 is YSYEKL. The CDR3 covers 16 residues. For the CDR3, the DNA is TGCGCCAGCAGCCGCCTATTTAAGGAGGGGCTCTACGAGCAGTACTTC. This gives the protein CASSRLFKEGLYEQYF.

In DNA form, the CDR3 reads TGCGCCAGCAGCCAAGATGGACTAGCGGGAGTCAGGGAAGAGACCCAGTACTTC. Translation: CASSQDGLAGVREETQYF. The rearrangement joins TRBV4-1 to TRBJ2-5, with 13 bases aligning to TRBD2. The CDR3 contains 18 residues. Germline CDR1 reads MGHRA; CDR2 reads YSYEKL. The V gene end was trimmed by 0 bases and the J gene end by 3 bases; junction bases not matched to a gene: 7.

V usage is TRBV19 and J usage is TRBJ1-5, with D perhaps matching TRBD1 (6 bases). V gave up 6 bases and J gave up 3 bases, with 12 bases separating them. Germline CDR1 reads LNHDA; CDR2 reads SQIVND (reference sequence). The CDR3 totals 14 residues. For the CDR3, the DNA is TGTGCCAGTAGCCGACAGGTACTCAATCAGCCCCAGCATTTT. This sequence encodes CASSRQVLNQPQHF.

This chain links TRBV7-9 with TRBJ1-2; weak D call: TRBD1 (5 bases). This CDR3 comprises 14 residues. Germline assignment: CDR1 SEHNR and CDR2 FQNEAQ (reference sequence). With 1 base removed from V and 3 bases from J, the gap between germline ends came to 9 bases. CDR3 in DNA: TGTGCCAGCAGCTTAGTAACAGGAGACTATGGCTACACCTTC. This translates into CASSLVTGDYGYTF.

In its sample, this clone was seen a few times. The chain is built from TRBV30 and TRBJ2-7; TRBD1 aligns across 9 bases. V gave up 0 bases and J gave up 7 bases; unmatched junction bases: 13. CDR1 is GTSNPN, CDR2 SVGIG, per germline (reference sequence). This CDR3 has 16 amino acids. CDR3 DNA: TGTGCCTGGAGTGTAACCCCGGGACAGGGACTTGGGGAGCAGTACTTC. It encodes CAWSVTPGQGLGEQYF.

This clone was counted only a few times. V usage is TRBV5-1 and J usage is TRBJ1-2; 11 nucleotides align to TRBD1. CDR1 is SGHRS, CDR2 YFSETQ, per germline. The CDR3 consists of 14 residues. V shed 4 bases, J shed 4 bases, and the junction held 3 bases outside the gene matches. The chain's CDR3 is CASSPGTGGYGYTF. The DNA for the CDR3 is TGCGCCAGCAGCCCGGGGACAGGGGGCTATGGCTACACCTTC.

The chain recombines TRBV28 with TRBJ2-1; no definite D call. The germline V gene encodes CDR1 MDHEN and CDR2 SYDVKM. The length of the CDR3 is 15 residues. V dropped 8 bases and J dropped 0 bases, with 14 bases sitting between them. The CDR3 DNA follows: TGTGCCAGCCGCAGACCGTTAAGCTCCTACAATGAGCAGTTCTTC. Translating it yields CASRRPLSSYNEQFF.

This chain links TRBV10-3 with TRBJ2-1, with no clear D. The V gene lost 3 bases and the J gene lost 9 bases, with 9 bases spanning the gap. The CDR3 loop spans 12 amino acids. Germline V CDR1 and CDR2: ENHRY, SYGVKD. CDR3 in DNA: TGTGCCATCAGTGACAAGGTGGTTGAGCAGTTCTTC. Translating gives CAISDKVVEQFF.